The clone carrying this TCR beta chain has just a few counts. The data stem from a study of response to subunit inactivated influenza vaccine. One entry per CDR3 protein results from TCRdb running MiXCR on the RT-PCR reads. The sample has about 500,000 distinct CDR3 sequences, over 10% seen once; the top ten hold roughly 14%. Trimming shortened V by 5 bases and J by 1 base, and 11 bases separated the two germline ends. This CDR3 region has 14 residues. The receptor's source is a man aged 50-60 years who received an inactivated influenza vaccine. The input for sequencing was PBMCs from blood, taken around seven weeks after vaccination. The chain couples TRBV12-3 or TRBV12-4 to TRBJ2-5; D possibly corresponds to TRBD2 (5 bases). This CDR3 reads CASSGYGLQETQYF. CDR3 coding DNA: TGTGCCAGCAGTGGATATGGACTCCAAGAGACCCAGTACTTC.